This T cell receptor beta chain was obtained from a study of blood T cell repertoires in COVID-19. Libraries were prepared by immunoSEQ multiplex PCR; TCRdb keeps only in-frame clonotypes and omits some of them. The sample shows 160,000 or so clones, more than 70% of them seen only once. The specimen sequenced was PBMCs or T cells enriched from blood (not recorded which). This receptor was taken from a man between 35 and 55 years old who had recovered from COVID-19.

In DNA, the CDR3 is TGCGCCAGCAGTGGGCTCAGGGACAGGTCCTTTATTAACTATGGCTACACCTTC. This gives the protein CASSGLRDRSFINYGYTF. The rearrangement links TRBV10-2 to TRBJ1-2, with TRBD1 matching over 8 bases. There are 18 residues in the CDR3. Germline V gene data show CDR1 as WSHSY and CDR2 as SAAADI. The V segment lost 4 bases and the J segment 1 base; nucleotides outside the gene matches: 14.